The rows below give T cell receptor beta chains drawn from one sample of a study of PD-1 blockade in mismatch repair-deficient tumors. Assay: immunoSEQ multiplex PCR; the TCRdb copy retains only in-frame clones and omits some. The repertoire includes around 120,000 clones, 88% of them detected once, and about 12% sits in the top ten. The sample was peripheral blood, taken roughly 70 weeks after starting pembrolizumab. The receptors stem from an adult with mismatch repair-deficient cancer. CDR3s include the opening cysteine and the closing phenylalanine or tryptophan. Fields, in order: J gene, V gene, CDR3 length, CDR3 protein.

J: TRBJ2-1; V: TRBV7-3; length: 18; CDR3: CASSLRAPPESRWDEQFF
J: TRBJ2-1; V: TRBV28; length: 17; CDR3: CASSSLSLGTPYNEQFF
J: TRBJ1-2; V: TRBV5-1; length: 13; CDR3: CASSRDRIYGYTF
J: TRBJ2-7; V: TRBV30; length: 13; CDR3: CAWATGLVYEQYF
J: TRBJ2-5; V: TRBV4-1; length: 13; CDR3: CASSQTQAETQYF
J: TRBJ1-1; V: TRBV6-1; length: 14; CDR3: CASSTRQGLTEAFF
J: TRBJ2-5; V: TRBV5-6; length: 16; CDR3: CASSLATNSGGETQYF
J: TRBJ2-3; V: TRBV29-1; length: 13; CDR3: CSVETQGADTQYF
J: TRBJ2-7; V: TRBV4-1; length: 15; CDR3: CASSQDPGSSYEQYF
J: TRBJ2-7; V: TRBV6-5; length: 15; CDR3: CASSPYRDGGYEQYF
J: TRBJ2-5; V: TRBV7-9; length: 17; CDR3: CASSLGPLDGAGQTQYF
J: TRBJ2-1; V: TRBV5-4; length: 15; CDR3: CASSPTSGSYNEQFF
J: TRBJ2-1; V: TRBV7-8; length: 14; CDR3: CASQSGSSYNEQFF
J: TRBJ2-7; V: TRBV7-2; length: 14; CDR3: CASSSGQNLYEQYF
J: TRBJ2-3; V: TRBV25-1; length: 12; CDR3: CASSEEGDTQYF
J: TRBJ2-7; V: TRBV6-5; length: 14; CDR3: CASSYGTSDYEQYF
J: TRBJ1-5; V: TRBV6-5; length: 13; CDR3: CASSYSAIQPQHF